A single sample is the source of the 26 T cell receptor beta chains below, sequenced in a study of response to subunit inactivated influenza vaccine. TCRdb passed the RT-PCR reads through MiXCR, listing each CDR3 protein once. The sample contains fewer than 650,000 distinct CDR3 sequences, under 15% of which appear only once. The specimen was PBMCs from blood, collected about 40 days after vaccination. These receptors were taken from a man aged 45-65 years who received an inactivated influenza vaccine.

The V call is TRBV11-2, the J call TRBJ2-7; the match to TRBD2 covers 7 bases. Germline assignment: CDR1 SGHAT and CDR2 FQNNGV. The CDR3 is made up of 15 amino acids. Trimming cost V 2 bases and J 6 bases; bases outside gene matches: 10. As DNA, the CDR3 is TGTGCCAGCAGCTTACTGGGGCGGGAGAGGGTCGAGCAGTACTTC. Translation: CASSLLGRERVEQYF.

The CDR3 DNA is TGTGCCAGCAGTTTATACGGGAGAGGGTCCTATAATTCACCCCTCCACTTT. It specifies CASSLYGRGSYNSPLHF. The V and J genes are TRBV28 and TRBJ1-6, with unresolved D. V lost 1 base to trimming and J lost 1 base, with 11 bases between them. This CDR3 contains 17 residues. Germline CDR1 and CDR2: MDHEN and SYDVKM.

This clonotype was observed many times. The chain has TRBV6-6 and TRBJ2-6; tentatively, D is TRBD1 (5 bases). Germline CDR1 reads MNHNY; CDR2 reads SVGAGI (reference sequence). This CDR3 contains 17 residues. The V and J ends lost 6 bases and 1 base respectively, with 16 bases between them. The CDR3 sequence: CASRQVPVASGANVLTF. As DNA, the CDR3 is TGTGCCAGCAGACAGGTCCCCGTGGCTTCTGGGGCCAACGTCCTGACTTTC.

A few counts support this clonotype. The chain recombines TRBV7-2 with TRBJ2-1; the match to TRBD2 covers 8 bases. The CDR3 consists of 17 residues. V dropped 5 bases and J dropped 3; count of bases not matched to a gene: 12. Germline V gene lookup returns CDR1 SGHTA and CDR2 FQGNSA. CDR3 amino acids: CASSALGAGGIYNEQFF. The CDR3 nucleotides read TGTGCCAGCAGCGCCTTGGGGGCGGGGGGCATCTACAATGAGCAGTTCTTC.

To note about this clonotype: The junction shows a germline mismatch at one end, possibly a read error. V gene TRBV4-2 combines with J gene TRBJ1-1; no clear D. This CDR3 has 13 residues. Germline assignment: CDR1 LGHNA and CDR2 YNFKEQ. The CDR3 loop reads CASSQVSEADAFF. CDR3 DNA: TGTGCCAGCAGCCAAGTTTCTGAGGCTGATGCTTTCTTT.

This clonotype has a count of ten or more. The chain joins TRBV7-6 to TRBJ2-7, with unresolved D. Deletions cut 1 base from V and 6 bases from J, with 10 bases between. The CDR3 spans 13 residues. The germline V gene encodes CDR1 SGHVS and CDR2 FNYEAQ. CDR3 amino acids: CASSLERWSEQYF. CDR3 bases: TGTGCCAGCAGCTTAGAGCGTTGGAGCGAGCAGTACTTC.

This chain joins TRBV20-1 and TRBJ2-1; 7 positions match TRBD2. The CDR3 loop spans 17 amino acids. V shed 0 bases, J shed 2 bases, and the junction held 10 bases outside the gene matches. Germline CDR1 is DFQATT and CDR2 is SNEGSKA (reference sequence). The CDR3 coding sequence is TGCAGTGCTAGAGATCGTAACGGGAGGTACACCTACAATGAGCAGTTCTTC. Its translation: CSARDRNGRYTYNEQFF.

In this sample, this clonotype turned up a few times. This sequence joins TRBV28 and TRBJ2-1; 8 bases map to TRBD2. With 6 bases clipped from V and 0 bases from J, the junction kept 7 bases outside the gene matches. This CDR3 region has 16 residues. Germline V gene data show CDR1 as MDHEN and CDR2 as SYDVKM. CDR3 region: CASSRLSGDSYNEQFF. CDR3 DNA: TGTGCCAGCAGCCGCCTTAGCGGGGACTCCTACAATGAGCAGTTCTTC.

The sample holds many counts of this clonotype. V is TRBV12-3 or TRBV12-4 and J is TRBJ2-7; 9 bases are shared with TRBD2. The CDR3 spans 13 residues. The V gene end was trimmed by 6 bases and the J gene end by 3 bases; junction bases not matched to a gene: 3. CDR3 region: CASSGTSIYEQYF. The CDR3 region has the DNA TGTGCCAGCAGCGGGACTAGCATCTACGAGCAGTACTTC.

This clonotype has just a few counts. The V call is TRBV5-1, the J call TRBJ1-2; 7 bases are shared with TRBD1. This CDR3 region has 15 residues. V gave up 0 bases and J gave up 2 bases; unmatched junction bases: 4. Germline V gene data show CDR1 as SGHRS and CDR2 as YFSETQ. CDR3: CASSLGDRANYGYTF. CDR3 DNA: TGCGCCAGCAGCTTGGGGGACAGAGCAAACTATGGCTACACCTTC.

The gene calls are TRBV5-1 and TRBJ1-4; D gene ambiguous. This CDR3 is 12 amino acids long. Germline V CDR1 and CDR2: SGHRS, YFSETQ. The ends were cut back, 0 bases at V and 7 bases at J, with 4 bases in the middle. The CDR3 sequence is CASSLDSEKLFF. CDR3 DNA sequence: TGCGCCAGCAGCTTGGATAGTGAAAAACTGTTTTTT.

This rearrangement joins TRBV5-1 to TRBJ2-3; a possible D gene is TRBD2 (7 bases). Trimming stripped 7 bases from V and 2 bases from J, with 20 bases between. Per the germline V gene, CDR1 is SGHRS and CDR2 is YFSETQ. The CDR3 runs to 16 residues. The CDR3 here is CASDFGGRKNTDTQYF. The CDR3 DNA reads TGCGCCAGCGACTTCGGGGGGCGGAAAAACACAGATACGCAGTATTTT.

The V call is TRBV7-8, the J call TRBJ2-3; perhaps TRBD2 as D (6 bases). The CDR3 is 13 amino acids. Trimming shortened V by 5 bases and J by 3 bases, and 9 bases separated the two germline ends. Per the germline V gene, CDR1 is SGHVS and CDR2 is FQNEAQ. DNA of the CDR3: TGTGCCAGCAGCCGGCGGGAAACAGATACGCAGTATTTT. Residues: CASSRRETDTQYF.

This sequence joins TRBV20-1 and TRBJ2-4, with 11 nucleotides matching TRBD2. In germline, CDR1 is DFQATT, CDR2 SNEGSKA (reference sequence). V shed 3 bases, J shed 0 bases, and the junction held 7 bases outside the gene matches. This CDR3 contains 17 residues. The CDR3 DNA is TGCAGTGCTAGTACTAGCGGGAGTTATGAAGCCAAAAACATTCAGTACTTC. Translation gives CSASTSGSYEAKNIQYF.

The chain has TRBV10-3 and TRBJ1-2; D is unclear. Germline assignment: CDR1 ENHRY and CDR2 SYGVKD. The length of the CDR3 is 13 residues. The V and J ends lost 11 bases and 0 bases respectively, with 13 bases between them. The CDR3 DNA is TGTGCCTCCCATCAGGCGGCTAACTATGGCTACACCTTC. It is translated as CASHQAANYGYTF.

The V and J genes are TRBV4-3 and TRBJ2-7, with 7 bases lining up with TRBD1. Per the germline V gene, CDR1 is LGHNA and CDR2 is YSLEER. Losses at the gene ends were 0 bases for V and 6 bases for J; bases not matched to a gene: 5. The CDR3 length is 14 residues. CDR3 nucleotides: TGCGCCAGCAGCCAAGATTACAGGGACAGCGAGCAGTACTTC. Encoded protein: CASSQDYRDSEQYF.

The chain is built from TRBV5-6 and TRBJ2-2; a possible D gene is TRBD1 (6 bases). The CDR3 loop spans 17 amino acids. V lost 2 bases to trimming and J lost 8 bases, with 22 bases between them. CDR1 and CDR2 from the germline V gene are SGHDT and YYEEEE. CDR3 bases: TGTGCCAGCAGCTTTGTCCAGAACAGGGCTCGTGCAGGGGAGCTGTTTTTT. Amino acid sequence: CASSFVQNRARAGELFF.

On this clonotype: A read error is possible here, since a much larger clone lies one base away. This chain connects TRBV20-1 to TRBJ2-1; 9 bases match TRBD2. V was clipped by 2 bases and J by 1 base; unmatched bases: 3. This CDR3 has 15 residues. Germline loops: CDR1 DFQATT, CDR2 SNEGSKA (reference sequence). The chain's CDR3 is CSARTLAGSYNEQFF. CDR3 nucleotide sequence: TGCAGTGCTAGAACGCTAGCGGGGTCCTACAATGAGCAGTTCTTC.

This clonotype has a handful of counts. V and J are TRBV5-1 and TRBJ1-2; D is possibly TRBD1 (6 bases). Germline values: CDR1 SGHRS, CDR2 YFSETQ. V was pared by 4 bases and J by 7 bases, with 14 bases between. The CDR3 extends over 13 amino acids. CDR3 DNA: TGCGCCAGCAGCCCAGCGGACAGCCTTGGCTACACCTTC. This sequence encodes CASSPADSLGYTF.

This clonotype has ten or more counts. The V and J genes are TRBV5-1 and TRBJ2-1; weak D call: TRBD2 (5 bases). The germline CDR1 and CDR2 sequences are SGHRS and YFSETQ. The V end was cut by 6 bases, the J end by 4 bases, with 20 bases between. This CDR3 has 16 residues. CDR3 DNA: TGCGCCAGCACCCAAACTAGTTCGTCTTTTTACAATGAGCAGTTCTTC. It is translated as CASTQTSSSFYNEQFF.

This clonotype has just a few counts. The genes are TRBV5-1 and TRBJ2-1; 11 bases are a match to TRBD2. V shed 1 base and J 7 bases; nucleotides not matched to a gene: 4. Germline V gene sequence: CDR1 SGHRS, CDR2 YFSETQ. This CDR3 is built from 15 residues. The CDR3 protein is CASSLMVAGGNEQFF. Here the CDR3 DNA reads TGCGCCAGCAGCTTGATGGTAGCGGGAGGGAATGAGCAGTTCTTC.

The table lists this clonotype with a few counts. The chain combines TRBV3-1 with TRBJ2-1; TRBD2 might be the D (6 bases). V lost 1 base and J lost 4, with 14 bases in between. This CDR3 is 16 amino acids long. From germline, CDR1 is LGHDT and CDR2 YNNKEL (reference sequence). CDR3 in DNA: TGTGCCAGCAGCCAAGTTTTTGGGACTCCGTACAATGAGCAGTTCTTC. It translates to CASSQVFGTPYNEQFF.

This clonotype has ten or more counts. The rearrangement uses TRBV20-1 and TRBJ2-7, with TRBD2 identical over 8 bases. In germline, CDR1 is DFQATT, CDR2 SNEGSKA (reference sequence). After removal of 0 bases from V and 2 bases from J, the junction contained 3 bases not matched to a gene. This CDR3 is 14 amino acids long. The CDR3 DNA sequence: TGCAGTGCTAGAGATCCGGGAGGGACCTACGAGCAGTACTTC. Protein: CSARDPGGTYEQYF.

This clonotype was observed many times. CDR3 nucleotides: TGCAGCGCCTCTCCGACAGAGAACACTGAAGCTTTCTTT. Its translation: CSASPTENTEAFF. The chain recombines TRBV29-1 with TRBJ1-1, with D possibly matching TRBD1 (5 bases). The CDR3 consists of 13 residues. Trimming shortened V by 7 bases and J by 1 base, and 13 bases separated the two germline ends. Germline CDR1 and CDR2: SQVTM and ANQGSEA.

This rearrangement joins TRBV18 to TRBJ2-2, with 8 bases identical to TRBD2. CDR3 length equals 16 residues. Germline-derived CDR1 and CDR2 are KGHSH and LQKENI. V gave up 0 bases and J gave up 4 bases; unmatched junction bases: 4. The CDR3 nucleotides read TGTGCCAGCTCACCACCCGGACTAGCAGGCACCGGGGAGCTGTTTTTT. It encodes CASSPPGLAGTGELFF.

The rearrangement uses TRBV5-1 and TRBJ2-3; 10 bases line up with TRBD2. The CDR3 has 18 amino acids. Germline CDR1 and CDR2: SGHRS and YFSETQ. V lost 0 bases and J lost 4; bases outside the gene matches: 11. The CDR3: CASSLVGTSAQPSDTQYF. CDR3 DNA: TGCGCCAGCAGCTTGGTAGGGACTAGCGCCCAGCCTTCAGATACGCAGTATTTT.